This T cell receptor beta chain is drawn from a study of radiotherapy plus CTLA-4 blockade in lung cancer. Study background: Patients showed objective responses in 18% of cases and disease control in roughly 31%.

The CDR3 length is 16 residues. The germline V and J ends were trimmed by 1 base and 2 bases, with 11 bases remaining between them. CTLA-4 blockade with ipilimumab, together with focal radiation, was given to patients with chemo-refractory metastatic non-small-cell lung cancer. Findings and caveats of the study: Following radiotherapy plus ipilimumab, tumor-derived TCR clones expanded in the blood. The best predictor of response was reported to be early blood T cell clone dynamics, with interferon-beta.

Measured with immunoSEQ multiplex PCR; TCRdb has only the in-frame clones, and not every one. The sample yields over 100,000 clones, roughly 77% seen once. With regard to this clone: Antigen: not known.

The sequence was obtained from a human donor with non-small cell lung cancer that progressed on radiotherapy plus ipilimumab. Some clones in this sample may be carry-over from other donors' samples. The sample was peripheral blood, taken from a patient treated with radiotherapy plus ipilimumab. The J gene is TRBJ2-2, the V gene TRBV23-1; D gene uncertain. TRBV23-1 is assigned to the ORF class and has an uncertain function. CDR3 nucleotide sequence: TGCGCCAGCAGTCAATTGGGGAACGGCAACACCGGGGAGCTGTTTTTT. Amino acids: CASSQLGNGNTGELFF.